This T cell receptor beta chain was retrieved from a study of blood T cell repertoires in COVID-19. Whole-study context: The United States, Italy and Spain supplied acute and convalescent COVID-19 samples. PBMCs, B-cell-depleted T cells, or T cells provided the cDNA or gDNA that made up the material.

Enrollment of patients from Seattle took place during active infection, with longitudinal follow-up. Germline assignment: CDR1 KGHSH and CDR2 LQKENI. The CDR3 sequence is 16 residues long. V gave up 5 bases and J gave up 4 bases, with 20 bases separating them. Produced via immunoSEQ multiplex PCR; TCRdb's table is partial and in-frame only. The table includes 250,000 to 350,000 clones, 88% detected once. This sequence joins TRBV18 and TRBJ1-1; D not resolved. Specimen: peripheral blood. This clonotype was obtained from a woman aged 25-40 years with COVID-19, enrolled during active disease. CDR3 loop: CASSNGRAGEATEAFF. The CDR3 DNA reads TGTGCCAGCTCAAACGGCAGAGCGGGCGAGGCCACTGAAGCTTTCTTT.